The rows below give T cell receptor beta chains drawn from one sample of a study of blood T cells in healthy people across ages. Each CDR3 protein is one row after TCRdb ran MiXCR on the 5' RACE reads. The sample includes hundreds of thousands of distinct CDR3 sequences, 40% to 45% seen only once; the top ten take less than 25%. Material for sequencing was blood. These receptors originate from a woman aged 55-70 years in good health. CDR3s include the opening cysteine and the closing phenylalanine or tryptophan. The D gene is left open where the match is weak. Clone size is shown for a subset of rows, as once, few, many or a class of expanded clone.

j_gene,d_gene,abundance,v_gene,CDR3nt,CDR3aa
TRBJ2-5,TRBD1,few,TRBV18,TGTGCCAGCTCACCAGAGACAGGGGGGGAGACCCAGTACTTC,CASSPETGGETQYF
TRBJ1-5,NA,NA,TRBV28,TGTGCCAGCAGTTCCCAGGGCCAGCCCCAGCATTTT,CASSSQGQPQHF
TRBJ2-1,NA,NA,TRBV13,TGTGCCAGCAGCCCGACCTACCTGGGGGACTCCTACAATGAGCAGTTCTTC,CASSPTYLGDSYNEQFF
TRBJ2-5,TRBD1,many,TRBV29-1,TGCAGCGTTGTAACAGGGGTAGAGACCCAGTACTTC,CSVVTGVETQYF
TRBJ2-3,TRBD2,NA,TRBV7-2,TGTGCCAGCAGTTCGAGACTAGCGGGGGTCACAGATACGCAGTATTTT,CASSSRLAGVTDTQYF
TRBJ1-6,NA,NA,TRBV5-1,TGCGCCAGCAGCTTGGGCCTGGAAAGCTCCTATAATTCACCCCTCCACTTT,CASSLGLESSYNSPLHF
TRBJ2-5,NA,few,TRBV7-3,TGTGCCAGCAGCTCCCACGGGGACTTCCAAGAGACCCAGTACTTC,CASSSHGDFQETQYF
TRBJ2-4,TRBD1,NA,TRBV13,TGTGCCAGCAGCTCCGTCGGGACAGGGGGATACATTCAGTACTTC,CASSSVGTGGYIQYF
TRBJ1-1,NA,NA,TRBV12-3/TRBV12-4,TGTGCCAGCAGTTTAATGGGGCACACTGAAGCTTTCTTT,CASSLMGHTEAFF
TRBJ2-3,NA,NA,TRBV9,TGTGCCAGCAGCGTAGATGGGGGGAACACAGATACGCAGTATTTT,CASSVDGGNTDTQYF
TRBJ2-7,NA,NA,TRBV7-3,TGTGCCAGCAGCTTAGATGGGGGCTACGAGCAGTACTTC,CASSLDGGYEQYF
TRBJ2-3,NA,few,TRBV7-2,TGTGCCAGCAGCTTAGGGCCGGCAGGGAGTGCGAATACGCAGTATTTT,CASSLGPAGSANTQYF
TRBJ2-2,NA,NA,TRBV6-5,TGTGCCAGCAGGTCGGCCCTGCGCGGGGCCGGGGAGCTGTTTTTT,CASRSALRGAGELFF
TRBJ2-5,NA,few,TRBV2,TGTGCCAGCAGTGAATTGGGGGGGGCGGCGGAGACCCAGTACTTC,CASSELGGAAETQYF
TRBJ2-2,TRBD2,once,TRBV20-1,TGCAGTGCTGCCAGCGGGGACGGGGAGCTGTTTTTT,CSAASGDGELFF
TRBJ2-1,TRBD2,few,TRBV27,TGTGCCAGCAGTTTTGGGCTAGCGGGAGGGCTCGATGAGCAGTTCTTC,CASSFGLAGGLDEQFF
TRBJ2-2,NA,NA,TRBV20-1,TGCAGTGCTGCAAAGACTGTACACGGGGAGCTGTTTTTT,CSAAKTVHGELFF